The sequence of this TCR beta chain was determined in a study of cytomegalovirus exposure and HLA in healthy donors. The germline V gene has CDR1 LNHDA and CDR2 SQIVND (reference sequence). The V end lost 5 bases, the J end lost 7 bases, and 11 bases lay between the germline ends. The CDR3 covers 13 residues. Amplification used 60 Vbeta primers and 13 Jbeta primers. Profiled with immunoSEQ multiplex PCR; TCRdb holds only in-frame clones, not every one. The table lists fewer than 200,000 clones. This receptor was identified in a woman aged 55-69 years in good health and CMV-seronegative. Sequenced input: PBMCs. The rearrangement uses TRBV19 and TRBJ1-4; no firm D call. As DNA, the CDR3 is TGTGCCAGTAGTGAAGGCGAGGGTGAAAAACTGTTTTTT. Its translation: CASSEGEGEKLFF.